Following are 31 T cell receptor beta chains from one sample sequenced in a study of blood T cell repertoires in COVID-19. The data were produced by immunoSEQ multiplex PCR, yet TCRdb's version contains in-frame clones alone and is incomplete. The data hold roughly 500,000 clones, with about 88% observed a single time. The sequenced sample consisted of PBMCs or T cells enriched from blood (not recorded which). The receptors come from a woman aged 55-69 years who had recovered from COVID-19.

The chain is built from TRBV27 and TRBJ1-2; possibly TRBD1 for D (5 bases). CDR1 and CDR2 from the germline V gene are MNHEY and SMNVEV (reference sequence). Trimming pared 6 bases from V and 4 bases from J, leaving 15 bases between. There are 14 residues in the CDR3. This chain's CDR3 is CASRAVQARYGYTF. The CDR3 DNA reads TGTGCCAGCAGGGCCGTACAGGCGCGCTATGGCTACACCTTC.

V gene TRBV12-3 or TRBV12-4 combines with J gene TRBJ1-2, with 7 nucleotides matching TRBD1. There are 13 residues in the CDR3. With V trimmed by 5 bases and J by 8 bases, 8 bases remained unmatched. The CDR3 protein is CASSPDRSRGYTF. In DNA, the CDR3 is TGTGCCAGCAGTCCGGACAGGTCGAGGGGCTACACCTTC.

The CDR3 DNA follows: TGTGCCAGCAGTGTAACAGGGATCGGCGAGCAGTACGTC. As protein: CASSVTGIGEQYV. V gene TRBV2 combines with J gene TRBJ2-7; the D gene is possibly TRBD1 (6 bases). In germline, CDR1 is SNHLY, CDR2 FYNNEI. The CDR3 spans 13 residues. V was clipped by 4 bases and J by 6 bases, with 13 bases between them.

This rearrangement joins TRBV6-5 to TRBJ1-1, with a possible D match to TRBD1 (5 bases). Germline CDR1 MNHEY, CDR2 SVGAGI. The CDR3 runs to 15 residues. V lost 2 bases, J lost 0 bases, and 10 bases lay in between. In DNA, the CDR3 is TGTGCCAGCAGTTACGCGGACAAAATGAACACTGAAGCTTTCTTT. Its protein is CASSYADKMNTEAFF.

In its sample, this clone was seen once. The chain carries TRBV3-1 (or the pseudogene TRBV3-2) and TRBJ2-2; D perhaps matches TRBD1 (5 bases). The CDR3 totals 15 residues. Germline assignment: CDR1 LGHDT and CDR2 YNNKEL (reference sequence). V was cut by 1 base and J by 7 bases, with 13 bases left in between. The CDR3 DNA is TGTGCCAGCAGCCAAGGTCCAGGGTATGACGGGGAGCTGTTTTTT. This encodes CASSQGPGYDGELFF.

The V gene is TRBV2, the J gene TRBJ1-6, with 8 nucleotides matching TRBD1. This CDR3 spans 14 amino acids. The trim removed 4 bases at V and 10 bases at J, leaving 6 bases unmatched. Germline CDR1 SNHLY, CDR2 FYNNEI. The CDR3 DNA reads TGTGCCAGCAGTGCGGACAGGGCAAGGTCACCCCTCCACTTT. Its translation is CASSADRARSPLHF. Full variable domain (rest looked up from reference TRBV2 and TRBJ1-6): EPEVTQTPSHQVTQMGQEVILRCVPISNHLYFYWYRQILGQKVEFLVSFYNNEISEKSEIFDDQFSVERPDGSNFTLKIRSTKLEDSAMYFCASSADRARSPLHFGNGTRLTVT.

The rearrangement uses TRBV12-3 or TRBV12-4 and TRBJ1-4, with D unclear. CDR3 length: 13 residues. V lost 2 bases, J lost 13 bases, and 14 bases lay in between. This chain's CDR3 is CASSLMILSPLFF. CDR3 DNA sequence: TGTGCCAGCAGTTTAATGATTTTGAGTCCACTGTTTTTT.

This chain uses TRBV24-1 with TRBJ2-5, with D possibly being TRBD2 (6 bases). Germline V lookup: CDR1 KGHDR, CDR2 SFDVKD. V lost 8 bases to trimming and J lost 5 bases, with 11 bases between them. The CDR3 totals 12 residues. CDR3 residues: CATTGVDETQYF. In nucleotides, the CDR3 is TGTGCCACCACGGGGGTGGACGAGACCCAGTACTTC.

This chain links TRBV18 with TRBJ1-2; 9 bases are shared with TRBD1. Germline-derived CDR1 and CDR2 are KGHSH and LQKENI. The CDR3 length is 15 residues. The V segment lost 3 bases and the J segment 4 bases; nucleotides outside the gene matches: 6. CDR3 protein: CASSPPGTGFYGYTF. CDR3 DNA sequence: TGTGCCAGCTCACCCCCCGGGACAGGGTTCTATGGCTACACCTTC.

Concerning this clone: The sample has other DNA sequences that encode this CDR3 too. This rearrangement joins TRBV29-1 to TRBJ1-1; D is ambiguous. Germline V CDR1 and CDR2: SQVTM, ANQGSEA. Trimming removed 7 bases at V and 2 bases at J, with 14 bases between. CDR3 length equals 13 residues. The DNA for the CDR3 is TGCAGCGCGGACCGGGGTGGTAACACTGAAGCTTTCTTT. Encoded protein: CSADRGGNTEAFF.

V usage is TRBV5-6 and J usage is TRBJ1-1, with D tentatively TRBD1 (5 bases). This CDR3 spans 17 amino acids. Per the germline V gene, CDR1 is SGHDT and CDR2 is YYEEEE. Trimming removed 2 bases at V and 1 base at J, with 18 bases between. In DNA form, the CDR3 reads TGTGCCAGCAGCTTTTCGAGGGACGGGGGATGGAACACTGAAGCTTTCTTT. This translates into CASSFSRDGGWNTEAFF.

In this sample, this clone turned up once. The chain joins TRBV2 to TRBJ2-7; D might be TRBD1 (6 bases). This CDR3 is 12 amino acids long. Trimming shortened V by 8 bases and J by 7 bases, and 15 bases separated the two germline ends. Germline V gene data show CDR1 as SNHLY and CDR2 as FYNNEI. The CDR3 region is CASLPGGTEQYF. The CDR3 nucleotides are TGTGCCAGCTTACCGGGTGGGACAGAGCAGTACTTC.

This chain connects TRBV5-1 to TRBJ1-2; 10 positions match TRBD1. The CDR3 has 15 amino acids. CDR1 is SGHRS and CDR2 is YFSETQ in the germline V gene. Germline trimming cut 2 bases from V and 6 bases from J; bases unmatched to any gene: 7. The CDR3 reads CASSLLTGTGDGYTF. CDR3 in DNA: TGCGCCAGCAGCTTACTAACCGGGACAGGGGATGGCTACACCTTC.

V gene TRBV9 combines with J gene TRBJ1-2, with 8 bases lining up with TRBD1. The CDR3 consists of 13 residues. Germline-derived CDR1 and CDR2 are SGDLS and YYNGEE. V dropped 0 bases and J dropped 6; count of bases not matched to a gene: 1. In nucleotides, the CDR3 is TGTGCCAGCAGCGTAGGGACAGGGCATGGCTACACCTTC. Amino acid sequence: CASSVGTGHGYTF.

The gene calls are TRBV30 and TRBJ1-6; D gene uncertain. Deletions cut 1 base from V and 1 base from J, with 2 bases between. Germline values: CDR1 GTSNPN, CDR2 SVGIG (reference sequence). This CDR3 region has 13 residues. The CDR3 reads CAWSASYNSPLHF. The DNA for the CDR3 is TGTGCCTGGAGTGCTTCCTATAATTCACCCCTCCACTTT.

The chain recombines TRBV27 with TRBJ2-3; 7 bases map to TRBD1. With 7 bases clipped from V and 6 bases from J, the junction kept 13 bases outside the gene matches. The CDR3 covers 15 residues. Germline V gene lookup returns CDR1 MNHEY and CDR2 SMNVEV (reference sequence). The CDR3 coding sequence is TGTGCCAGCATAGCTAACAACTACAGGGGCGATACGCAGTATTTT. This gives the protein CASIANNYRGDTQYF.

A word on this clone: Other DNA sequences from this sample encode an identical CDR3 as well. The rearrangement uses TRBV24-1 and TRBJ1-2; a possible D gene is TRBD1 (6 bases). From germline, CDR1 is KGHDR and CDR2 SFDVKD. Trimming removed 4 bases from V and 4 bases from J, with 12 bases in between. The CDR3 spans 14 residues. The CDR3 DNA sequence: TGTGCCACCAGTGACCCCGGACAGATCTATGGCTACACCTTC. Protein: CATSDPGQIYGYTF.

The chain is built from TRBV19 and TRBJ2-2, with D unclear. The germline CDR1 and CDR2 sequences are LNHDA and SQIVND (reference sequence). With 3 bases removed from V and 0 bases from J, the gap between germline ends came to 11 bases. The CDR3 spans 16 residues. The CDR3 nucleotides read TGTGCCAGTAGTATCAGGATCGGCGCGAACACCGGGGAGCTGTTTTTT. Translated: CASSIRIGANTGELFF.

This chain uses TRBV28 with TRBJ2-2; 8 bases align to TRBD1. Unmatched junction bases numbered 1, after V lost 4 bases and J lost 0 bases. Germline V gene sequence: CDR1 MDHEN, CDR2 SYDVKM. The length of the CDR3 is 15 residues. The CDR3 loop is CASSSTGANTGELFF. The DNA of the CDR3 is TGTGCCAGCAGTTCGACAGGGGCGAACACCGGGGAGCTGTTTTTT. The full variable domain, in which reference TRBV28 and TRBJ2-2 provide the parts outside the CDR3, is DVKVTQSSRYLVKRTGEKVFLECVQDMDHENMFWYRQDPGLGLRLIYFSYDVKMKEKGDIPEGYSVSREKKERFSLILESASTNQTSMYLCASSSTGANTGELFFGEGSRLTVL.

This chain uses TRBV7-2 with TRBJ2-2; 10 positions match TRBD1. V was pared by 1 base and J by 1 base, with 9 bases of the junction left unmatched. The CDR3 has 19 amino acids. Germline CDR1 reads SGHTA; CDR2 reads FQGNSA. The CDR3 loop reads CASSLERGGQGKNTGELFF. The DNA for the CDR3 is TGTGCCAGCAGCTTAGAGAGGGGGGGACAGGGGAAGAACACCGGGGAGCTGTTTTTT. The whole variable domain, filled in from reference TRBV7-2 and TRBJ2-2, reads GAGVSQSPSNKVTEKGKDVELRCDPISGHTALYWYRQSLGQGLEFLIYFQGNSAPDKSGLPSDRFSAERTGGSVSTLTIQRTQQEDSAVYLCASSLERGGQGKNTGELFFGEGSRLTVL.

The CDR3 DNA reads TGCGCCAGCAGCCAAGAACAGGGACCTCCATCGGCTTTCTTT. This gives the protein CASSQEQGPPSAFF. The chain joins TRBV5-1 to TRBJ1-1; D possibly corresponds to TRBD1 (6 bases). Germline V gene lookup returns CDR1 SGHRS and CDR2 YFSETQ. The V and J ends lost 4 bases and 11 bases respectively, with 21 bases between them. The length of the CDR3 is 14 residues. The variable domain in full, with the rest retrieved from reference TRBV5-1 and TRBJ1-1, is KAGVTQTPRYLIKTRGQQVTLSCSPISGHRSVSWYQQTPGQGLQFLFEYFSETQRNKGNFPGRFSGRQFSNSRSEMNVSTLELGDSALYLCASSQEQGPPSAFFGQGTRLTVV.

Regarding this clone: The same CDR3 can be traced to other DNA sequences in this sample. This chain uses TRBV2 with TRBJ1-1; possibly TRBD1 for D (5 bases). In germline, CDR1 is SNHLY, CDR2 FYNNEI. V lost 8 bases and J lost 0, with 10 bases in between. This CDR3 spans 13 amino acids. CDR3 in DNA: TGTGCCAGCGGGGGGGTCATGAACACTGAAGCTTTCTTT. Translation: CASGGVMNTEAFF.

The genes are TRBV11-3 and TRBJ2-3, with 7 bases matching TRBD1. The CDR3 is 13 residues long. Losses at the gene ends were 7 bases for V and 2 bases for J; bases not matched to a gene: 3. The germline CDR1 and CDR2 sequences are SGHNT and YENEEA. The CDR3 region is CASTGQPTDTQYF. DNA of the CDR3: TGTGCCAGCACGGGACAGCCCACAGATACGCAGTATTTT. The full variable domain, in which reference TRBV11-3 and TRBJ2-3 provide the parts outside the CDR3, is EAGVVQSPRYKIIEKKQPVAFWCNPISGHNTLYWYLQNLGQGPELLIRYENEEAVDDSQLPKDRFSAERLKGVDSTLKIQPAELGDSAVYLCASTGQPTDTQYFGPGTRLTVL.

The chain is built from TRBV27 and TRBJ1-5; 10 bases are shared with TRBD1. Germline CDR1 reads MNHEY; CDR2 reads SMNVEV (reference sequence). J was trimmed by 5 bases and V by 3 bases; bases with no gene match: 7. CDR3 size: 16 residues. The CDR3 protein is CASSFSGTGAYQPQHF. The CDR3 DNA reads TGTGCCAGCAGTTTCTCCGGGACAGGGGCATATCAGCCCCAGCATTTT.

For this clone: Other DNA sequences in the sample encode the same CDR3. This chain joins TRBV2 and TRBJ1-5, with TRBD1 as a possible D gene (5 bases). CDR1 is SNHLY and CDR2 is FYNNEI in the germline V gene. V was trimmed by 3 bases and J by 4 bases, leaving 10 bases between them. The length of the CDR3 is 14 residues. CDR3 DNA: TGTGCCAGCAGTGACAGGGTAGGGAATCAGCCCCAGCATTTT. Protein product: CASSDRVGNQPQHF.

The chain carries TRBV18 and TRBJ2-2, with TRBD1 matching over 7 bases. The germline V gene has CDR1 KGHSH and CDR2 LQKENI. This CDR3 region has 14 residues. J was trimmed by 3 bases and V by 8 bases; bases with no gene match: 6. CDR3 nucleotide sequence: TGTGCCAGCCGACAGGGAATTGACACCGGGGAGCTGTTTTTT. It specifies CASRQGIDTGELFF.

V is TRBV9 and J is TRBJ1-6; 9 bases map to TRBD1. Germline loops: CDR1 SGDLS, CDR2 YYNGEE. The J segment lost 7 bases and the V segment lost 4 bases, leaving 6 bases of the junction unmatched. The CDR3 has 15 amino acids. DNA of the CDR3: TGTGCCAGCAGCCCTTGGGACAGGGCCAATTCACCCCTCCACTTT. Translating gives CASSPWDRANSPLHF.

The chain couples TRBV15 to TRBJ1-4, with D unclear. V shed 1 base and J shed 1 base, with 7 bases lying between them. The CDR3 is made up of 15 amino acids. Germline CDR1 and CDR2: LNHNV and YYDKDF (reference sequence). In DNA form, the CDR3 reads TGTGCCACCAGCAGAGGTGGAGTAACTAATGAAAAACTGTTTTTT. This encodes CATSRGGVTNEKLFF.

The rearrangement joins TRBV11-3 to TRBJ2-2; 7 bases are shared with TRBD2. The length of the CDR3 is 14 residues. Unmatched junction bases numbered 2, after V lost 2 bases and J lost 5 bases. CDR1 and CDR2 from the germline V gene are SGHNT and YENEEA. The CDR3 nucleotides are TGTGCCAGCAGCTTACAGGGAGGGACCGGGGAGCTGTTTTTT. Its translation is CASSLQGGTGELFF. The full variable domain, its missing parts supplied by reference TRBV11-3 and TRBJ2-2, is EAGVVQSPRYKIIEKKQPVAFWCNPISGHNTLYWYLQNLGQGPELLIRYENEEAVDDSQLPKDRFSAERLKGVDSTLKIQPAELGDSAVYLCASSLQGGTGELFFGEGSRLTVL.

This clone was seen a few times. The gene calls are TRBV15 and TRBJ1-3; D is possibly TRBD1 (5 bases). The germline V gene encodes CDR1 LNHNV and CDR2 YYDKDF (reference sequence). The V and J ends lost 5 bases and 0 bases respectively, with 14 bases between them. This CDR3 spans 16 amino acids. The chain's CDR3 is CATSPLTASSGNTIYF. DNA for the CDR3: TGTGCCACCAGCCCCCTGACAGCTTCCTCTGGAAACACCATATATTTT. The variable domain in full, with the rest retrieved from reference TRBV15 and TRBJ1-3, is DAMVIQNPRYQVTQFGKPVTLSCSQTLNHNVMYWYQQKSSQAPKLLFHYYDKDFNNEADTPDNFQSRRPNTSFCFLDIRSPGLGDTAMYLCATSPLTASSGNTIYFGEGSWLTVV.

The chain combines TRBV7-9 with TRBJ1-3; D not resolved. Germline V gives CDR1 SEHNR, CDR2 FQNEAQ (reference sequence). The V end was cut by 6 bases, the J end by 1 base, with 7 bases between. The CDR3 loop spans 13 amino acids. CDR3 protein: CASSLRSGNTIYF. The CDR3 nucleotides are TGTGCCAGCAGTCTAAGATCTGGAAACACCATATATTTT.